Presented here are 10 T cell receptor beta chains from one specimen sequenced in a study of blood T cell repertoires in COVID-19. Generated by immunoSEQ multiplex PCR, the TCRdb table keeps only in-frame clones and is missing some. The top ten hold 16% of the sample, which has tens of thousands of clones, 60% to 80% seen once. Material for sequencing was peripheral blood. The receptors stem from a man aged 65 to 85 with active or convalescent COVID-19.

The chain links TRBV28 to TRBJ1-5, with no clear D. The germline V gene encodes CDR1 MDHEN and CDR2 SYDVKM. Deletions cut 4 bases from V and 5 bases from J, with 12 bases between. The CDR3 totals 14 residues. CDR3 DNA sequence: TGTGCCAGCAGTTGGGCCGGTGGGCATCAGCCCCAGCATTTT. Translating gives CASSWAGGHQPQHF.

CDR3 amino acids: CASSLLGPSPLHF. The CDR3 DNA reads TGTGCCAGCAGCTTACTGGGCCCTTCACCCCTCCACTTT. The rearrangement joins TRBV11-2 to TRBJ1-6; D unclear. V was pared by 2 bases and J by 9 bases, with 8 bases between. In germline, CDR1 is SGHAT, CDR2 FQNNGV. The CDR3 has 13 residues.

The V and J genes are TRBV2 and TRBJ1-2; TRBD1 agrees at 7 bases. Germline V gene sequence: CDR1 SNHLY, CDR2 FYNNEI. This CDR3 spans 14 amino acids. The trim removed 7 bases at V and 3 bases at J, leaving 8 bases unmatched. CDR3 residues: CASTEQGSDYGYTF. The CDR3 DNA reads TGTGCCAGCACCGAACAGGGGAGCGACTATGGCTACACCTTC.

This clone was detected only a few times. V gene TRBV18 combines with J gene TRBJ2-3; possible D gene TRBD2, 6 bases. This CDR3 region has 15 residues. The V and J ends lost 5 bases and 2 bases respectively, with 14 bases between them. The germline CDR1 and CDR2 sequences are KGHSH and LQKENI. The CDR3 DNA is TGTGCCAGCTCAGCATTGGGGGGAAACACAGATACGCAGTATTTT. This sequence encodes CASSALGGNTDTQYF.

This chain connects TRBV28 to TRBJ1-2; D is unresolved. V dropped 5 bases and J dropped 5 bases, with 3 bases sitting between them. This CDR3 comprises 10 residues. Germline-derived CDR1 and CDR2 are MDHEN and SYDVKM. CDR3 nucleotide sequence: TGTGCCAGCAGTCGTTATGGCTACACCTTC. Protein sequence: CASSRYGYTF.

The genes are TRBV28 and TRBJ2-2, with TRBD1 as a possible D gene (6 bases). The CDR3 runs to 14 residues. The V end lost 5 bases, the J end lost 1 base, and 8 bases lay between the germline ends. Germline-derived CDR1 and CDR2 are MDHEN and SYDVKM. Here the CDR3 reads CASSPGQNTGELFF. The CDR3 DNA reads as TGTGCCAGCAGTCCGGGACAGAACACCGGGGAGCTGTTTTTT.

The rearrangement joins TRBV6-5 to TRBJ1-3, with D perhaps TRBD1 (6 bases). Germline loops: CDR1 MNHEY, CDR2 SVGAGI. This CDR3 has 16 amino acids. Trimming removed 0 bases from V and 0 bases from J, with 9 bases in between. DNA for the CDR3: TGTGCCAGCAGTTACTCCTACAGGGACTCTGGAAACACCATATATTTT. It encodes CASSYSYRDSGNTIYF.

The genes are TRBV10-3 and TRBJ2-3, with 9 bases lining up with TRBD1. The CDR3 is 16 residues long. V shed 6 bases, J shed 6 bases, and the junction held 13 bases outside the gene matches. The germline gives CDR1 ENHRY, CDR2 SYGVKD. CDR3 region: CAISDPGQGSFDTQYF. The CDR3 coding sequence is TGTGCCATCAGCGACCCGGGACAGGGCTCCTTCGATACGCAGTATTTT.

CDR3 sequence (DNA): TGTGCCAGTAGCGAGAGGGTGGACACTGAAGCTTTCTTT. Its translation is CASSERVDTEAFF. This chain links TRBV19 with TRBJ1-1; D call uncertain. Deletions cut 6 bases from V and 3 bases from J, with 11 bases between. CDR3 size: 13 residues. The germline CDR1 and CDR2 sequences are LNHDA and SQIVND (reference sequence).

The chain joins TRBV5-1 to TRBJ2-7; the D gene is possibly TRBD2 (5 bases). V was shortened by 0 bases and J by 2 bases, with 9 bases between the two germline ends. The CDR3 extends over 14 amino acids. CDR1 and CDR2 (germline): SGHRS, YFSETQ. CDR3 sequence: CASSLASGPYEQYF. CDR3 sequence (DNA): TGCGCCAGCAGCTTGGCCAGCGGCCCCTACGAGCAGTACTTC.